Listed below are T cell receptor beta chains from one sample, sequenced in a study of TIL therapy for anti-PD-1-resistant metastatic lung cancer. TCRdb keeps only in-frame clones here, not all; method: immunoSEQ multiplex PCR. This table holds some 20,000 clones, about 75% found once. This sample comprised blood, obtained at baseline. All receptors come from a person between 25 and 80 years old with non-small cell lung cancer. The CDR3 runs from the conserved cysteine through the conserved F or W. Fields, in order: CDR3 protein, CDR3 DNA, J gene, clone size, D gene, V gene, CDR3 length. The D gene is left open where the match is weak. Some rows have no size entry. The others give once, few or many, or a class for an expanded clone.

CDR3: CSVEGKGSLYEQYF
DNA: TGCAGCGTTGAAGGGAAAGGGTCTCTCTACGAGCAGTACTTC
J: TRBJ2-7
size: -
D: -
V: TRBV29-1
length: 14

CDR3: CASSPLLGEAFF
DNA: TGTGCCAGCAGTCCACTGCTGGGTGAAGCTTTCTTT
J: TRBJ1-1
size: few
D: -
V: TRBV7-2
length: 12

CDR3: CASSKSPGMKGYTF
DNA: TGTGCCAGCAGCAAGTCGCCAGGGATGAAGGGCTACACCTTC
J: TRBJ1-2
size: -
D: -
V: TRBV7-2
length: 14

CDR3: CASSINTLYPYEQYF
DNA: TGTGCCAGTAGTATTAACACCCTGTACCCCTACGAGCAGTACTTC
J: TRBJ2-7
size: once
D: -
V: TRBV19
length: 15

CDR3: CASSPEYNEQFF
DNA: TGTGCCAGCAGCCCGGAGTACAATGAGCAGTTCTTC
J: TRBJ2-1
size: -
D: -
V: TRBV13
length: 12

CDR3: CASSHSPHERGNQETQYF
DNA: TGTGCCAGCAGCCACTCCCCCCACGAGCGGGGCAACCAAGAGACCCAGTACTTC
J: TRBJ2-5
size: -
D: TRBD2
V: TRBV4-2
length: 18

CDR3: CASISGTDTDTQYF
DNA: TGTGCCAGCATTTCGGGGACAGACACAGATACGCAGTATTTT
J: TRBJ2-3
size: -
D: TRBD1
V: TRBV7-9
length: 14

CDR3: CASSPGARGQPQHF
DNA: TGCGCCAGCAGCCCGGGGGCGCGGGGTCAGCCCCAGCATTTT
J: TRBJ1-5
size: few
D: -
V: TRBV5-1
length: 14

CDR3: CASSPTGGWANVLTF
DNA: TGTGCCAGCTCACCTACAGGGGGCTGGGCCAACGTCCTGACTTTC
J: TRBJ2-6
size: -
D: TRBD1
V: TRBV18
length: 15

CDR3: CASSLGTVNYGYTF
DNA: TGCGCCAGCAGCTTAGGGACGGTCAACTATGGCTACACCTTC
J: TRBJ1-2
size: -
D: -
V: TRBV5-1
length: 14

CDR3: CASSNRGRDQPQHF
DNA: TGTGCCAGCAGTAACAGGGGGCGAGATCAGCCCCAGCATTTT
J: TRBJ1-5
size: few
D: TRBD1
V: TRBV2
length: 14

CDR3: CASSEASGSYNEQFF
DNA: TGTGCCAGCAGTGAAGCTAGCGGAAGCTACAATGAGCAGTTCTTC
J: TRBJ2-1
size: few
D: -
V: TRBV6-1
length: 15

CDR3: CASSPDPNYGYTF
DNA: TGTGCCAGCTCACCGGATCCTAACTATGGCTACACCTTC
J: TRBJ1-2
size: -
D: -
V: TRBV18
length: 13

CDR3: CASKPTALDNYGYTF
DNA: TGTGCCAGCAAACCAACGGCCCTCGATAACTATGGCTACACCTTC
J: TRBJ1-2
size: few
D: -
V: TRBV27
length: 15

CDR3: CASRTRDRGFVDEQYF
DNA: TGTGCCAGCAGGACTCGGGACAGGGGGTTTGTCGACGAGCAGTACTTC
J: TRBJ2-7
size: -
D: TRBD1
V: TRBV28
length: 16

CDR3: CASSPGGQGEEKLFF
DNA: TGTGCCAGCAGCCCGGGGGGACAGGGTGAGGAAAAACTGTTTTTT
J: TRBJ1-4
size: -
D: TRBD1
V: TRBV2
length: 15